This passage covers 27 T cell receptor beta chains from one sample sequenced in a study of blood T cell repertoires in COVID-19. Method: immunoSEQ multiplex PCR; TCRdb's copy keeps in-frame clones and lacks some. The table includes roughly 87,000 clones, approximately 75% detected once. The sequenced sample consisted of peripheral blood. Every receptor here comes from a woman in her forties or fifties with acute or convalescent COVID-19.

J is TRBJ1-6 and V is TRBV27; 11 bases agree with TRBD1. The CDR3 extends over 16 amino acids. The V segment lost 6 bases and the J segment 9 bases; nucleotides outside the gene matches: 10. Germline-derived CDR1 and CDR2 are MNHEY and SMNVEV (reference sequence). The chain's CDR3 is CASRTGTGGLGSPLHF. In DNA form, the CDR3 reads TGTGCCAGCAGGACCGGGACAGGGGGACTCGGTTCACCCCTCCACTTT.

V gene TRBV5-6 combines with J gene TRBJ2-5; 7 bases match TRBD2. This CDR3 comprises 15 residues. CDR1 SGHDT and CDR2 YYEEEE come from the germline V gene. J lost 2 bases, V lost 4 bases, and 8 bases had no gene match. The CDR3 DNA sequence: TGTGCCAGCAGCCCGGGTGGGGGACTACAAGAGACCCAGTACTTC. It specifies CASSPGGGLQETQYF.

The V and J genes are TRBV5-1 and TRBJ2-1; D gene uncertain. The CDR3 loop spans 11 amino acids. The germline V gene encodes CDR1 SGHRS and CDR2 YFSETQ. Trimming pared 0 bases from V and 10 bases from J, leaving 5 bases between. The CDR3 region has the DNA TGCGCCAGCAGCTTGGGCGGAGAGCAGTTCTTC. The encoded protein is CASSLGGEQFF.

This clone occurred a few times. This sequence joins TRBV3-1 (or the pseudogene TRBV3-2) and TRBJ1-5; 9 bases match TRBD1. The germline gives CDR1 LGHDT, CDR2 YNNKEL (reference sequence). The ends lost 5 bases at V and 4 bases at J; junction bases unmatched: 3. The CDR3 has 14 amino acids. The CDR3 loop is CASSGGTGNQPQHF. Here the CDR3 DNA reads TGTGCCAGCAGCGGGGGGACAGGGAATCAGCCCCAGCATTTT.

The chain is built from TRBV7-2 and TRBJ2-3, with a weak D call TRBD1 (6 bases). Germline CDR1 reads SGHTA; CDR2 reads FQGNSA. V lost 8 bases and J lost 0, with 15 bases in between. CDR3 length: 15 residues. CDR3 protein: CASCITGSSTDTQYF. CDR3 sequence (DNA): TGTGCCAGCTGTATTACAGGGTCTAGCACAGATACGCAGTATTTT. Complete variable domain (other parts from reference TRBV7-2 and TRBJ2-3): GAGVSQSPSNKVTEKGKDVELRCDPISGHTALYWYRQSLGQGLEFLIYFQGNSAPDKSGLPSDRFSAERTGGSVSTLTIQRTQQEDSAVYLCASCITGSSTDTQYFGPGTRLTVL.

This chain joins TRBV29-1 and TRBJ1-1; D is unresolved. CDR1 and CDR2 (germline): SQVTM, ANQGSEA. V was clipped by 6 bases and J by 0 bases, with 11 bases between them. This CDR3 contains 13 residues. Written as DNA, the CDR3 is TGCAGCGTCCGCCGGCAGGTGAACACTGAAGCTTTCTTT. Amino acid sequence: CSVRRQVNTEAFF.

The rearrangement uses TRBV9 and TRBJ1-1; the D is unclear. The CDR3 loop spans 13 amino acids. V lost 0 bases, J lost 11 bases, and 14 bases lay in between. The germline V gene encodes CDR1 SGDLS and CDR2 YYNGEE. The CDR3 loop reads CASSVASRSRAFF. The CDR3 DNA is TGTGCCAGCAGCGTAGCTTCAAGATCGAGGGCTTTCTTT.

The gene calls are TRBV3-1 (or the pseudogene TRBV3-2) and TRBJ1-2; the match to TRBD1 covers 7 bases. This CDR3 region has 16 residues. The trim removed 0 bases at V and 4 bases at J, leaving 8 bases unmatched. Germline V gene data show CDR1 as LGHDT and CDR2 as YNNKEL (reference sequence). CDR3 sequence: CASSQDPRGRTYGYTF. In nucleotides, the CDR3 is TGTGCCAGCAGCCAAGATCCGAGGGGGCGTACCTATGGCTACACCTTC.

The chain combines TRBV5-1 with TRBJ2-7, with 8 bases matching TRBD2. This CDR3 comprises 13 residues. The V gene's germline CDR1 is SGHRS and CDR2 YFSETQ. Trimming cost V 7 bases and J 1 base; bases outside gene matches: 4. CDR3 DNA: TGCGCCAGCGCGGGGGGTTCATCCTACGAGCAGTACTTC. Translating it yields CASAGGSSYEQYF.

The gene calls are TRBV5-1 and TRBJ2-2; D perhaps matches TRBD1 (6 bases). CDR3 length: 17 residues. The V end lost 4 bases, the J end lost 4 bases, and 20 bases lay between the germline ends. Germline values: CDR1 SGHRS, CDR2 YFSETQ. The CDR3 is CASSSTGLNPSTGELFF. The CDR3 bases are TGCGCCAGCAGCAGTACAGGGTTGAACCCCTCCACCGGGGAGCTGTTTTTT.

The chain joins TRBV19 to TRBJ2-3, with TRBD2 matching 15 bases. The germline V gene has CDR1 LNHDA and CDR2 SQIVND (reference sequence). Losses at the gene ends were 3 bases for V and 1 base for J; bases not matched to a gene: 11. This CDR3 comprises 20 residues. CDR3 nucleotide sequence: TGTGCCAGTAGTATGGGAATGGGACTAGCGGGGGGCCCCCGCACAGATACGCAGTATTTT. This encodes CASSMGMGLAGGPRTDTQYF.

In regard to this clone: Within the sample, other DNA sequences also encode this same CDR3. Here the CDR3 reads CASSLVGGSTDTQYF. For the CDR3, the DNA is TGTGCCAGCAGCTTAGTAGGCGGGAGCACAGATACGCAGTATTTT. V gene TRBV7-2 combines with J gene TRBJ2-3; tentatively, D is TRBD2 (5 bases). V was pared by 1 base and J by 0 bases, with 8 bases between. This CDR3 has 15 residues. The germline CDR1 and CDR2 sequences are SGHTA and FQGNSA. Full variable domain (outside the CDR3, taken from reference TRBV7-2 and TRBJ2-3): GAGVSQSPSNKVTEKGKDVELRCDPISGHTALYWYRQSLGQGLEFLIYFQGNSAPDKSGLPSDRFSAERTGGSVSTLTIQRTQQEDSAVYLCASSLVGGSTDTQYFGPGTRLTVL.

V gene TRBV11-3 combines with J gene TRBJ2-3, with 10 nucleotides matching TRBD2. Germline CDR1 and CDR2: SGHNT and YENEEA. The length of the CDR3 is 19 residues. The ends lost 2 bases at V and 4 bases at J; junction bases unmatched: 15. The CDR3 nucleotides read TGTGCCAGCAGCTTAAGAGAGGCTAGCGGGGGACTCTCTTCAGATACGCAGTATTTT. Residues: CASSLREASGGLSSDTQYF.

This clone has just a few counts. The chain couples TRBV9 to TRBJ1-1; D is uncertain. The CDR3 length is 15 residues. Germline values: CDR1 SGDLS, CDR2 YYNGEE. V lost 3 bases to trimming and J lost 1 base, with 13 bases between them. The CDR3 DNA sequence: TGTGCCAGCAGCGGGACTTTAGATGCGAACACTGAAGCTTTCTTT. Protein product: CASSGTLDANTEAFF. Variable domain in full (rest from reference TRBV9 and TRBJ1-1): DSGVTQTPKHLITATGQRVTLRCSPRSGDLSVYWYQQSLDQGLQFLIQYYNGEERAKGNILERFSAQQFPDLHSELNLSSLELGDSALYFCASSGTLDANTEAFFGQGTRLTVV.

This clone has just a few counts. The chain couples TRBV5-6 to TRBJ2-1; no clear D gene. V lost 0 bases and J 5 bases, leaving 6 bases between the germline ends. The V gene's germline CDR1 is SGHDT and CDR2 YYEEEE. The CDR3 has 13 residues. The CDR3 region has the DNA TGTGCCAGCAGCTTGGCATCCCACAATGAGCAGTTCTTC. Translation: CASSLASHNEQFF.

This clone was picked up one time. The rearrangement links TRBV28 to TRBJ2-7; D possibly corresponds to TRBD2 (6 bases). Germline CDR1 MDHEN, CDR2 SYDVKM. The V and J ends lost 8 bases and 4 bases respectively, with 12 bases between them. The CDR3 loop spans 12 amino acids. The chain's CDR3 is CASGTYGYEQYF. CDR3 DNA: TGTGCCAGCGGGACTTATGGGTACGAGCAGTACTTC.

The gene calls are TRBV2 and TRBJ1-4, with 7 bases matching TRBD1. V was pared by 8 bases and J by 4 bases, with 4 bases of the junction left unmatched. CDR1 is SNHLY and CDR2 is FYNNEI in the germline V gene. This CDR3 has 13 amino acids. The CDR3 reads CASQQGFNEKLFF. In nucleotides, the CDR3 is TGTGCCAGCCAACAGGGGTTTAATGAAAAACTGTTTTTT. Complete variable domain (other parts from reference TRBV2 and TRBJ1-4): EPEVTQTPSHQVTQMGQEVILRCVPISNHLYFYWYRQILGQKVEFLVSFYNNEISEKSEIFDDQFSVERPDGSNFTLKIRSTKLEDSAMYFCASQQGFNEKLFFGSGTQLSVL.

This chain links TRBV9 with TRBJ2-3; 8 positions agree with TRBD2. The CDR3 covers 17 residues. In germline, CDR1 is SGDLS, CDR2 YYNGEE. With V trimmed by 4 bases and J by 0 bases, 10 bases remained unmatched. The CDR3 DNA reads TGTGCCAGCAGCCCCTCGCCGGGGGGGGTGAGCACAGATACGCAGTATTTT. As protein: CASSPSPGGVSTDTQYF. Full variable domain (outside the CDR3, taken from reference TRBV9 and TRBJ2-3): DSGVTQTPKHLITATGQRVTLRCSPRSGDLSVYWYQQSLDQGLQFLIQYYNGEERAKGNILERFSAQQFPDLHSELNLSSLELGDSALYFCASSPSPGGVSTDTQYFGPGTRLTVL.

CDR3 coding DNA: TGTGCCACCAGTGACCCTGGACAGGGCAAAGAGACCCAGTACTTC. Protein product: CATSDPGQGKETQYF. The chain employs TRBV24-1 and TRBJ2-5, with 8 bases fitting TRBD1. J was trimmed by 3 bases and V by 4 bases; bases with no gene match: 6. The CDR3 sequence is 15 residues long. Germline assignment: CDR1 KGHDR and CDR2 SFDVKD.

The rearrangement links TRBV5-4 to TRBJ1-2; no clear D. The germline V and J ends were trimmed by 0 bases and 2 bases, with 8 bases remaining between them. The CDR3 runs 14 residues. The germline CDR1 and CDR2 sequences are SGHNT and YYREEE (reference sequence). The CDR3 DNA is TGTGCCAGCAGCTTGGGCTCGGAGAACTATGGCTACACCTTC. Protein sequence: CASSLGSENYGYTF.

CDR3 in amino acids: CASKVDTYEQYF. DNA for the CDR3: TGTGCCAGCAAGGTGGACACCTACGAGCAGTACTTC. The chain employs TRBV6-5 and TRBJ2-7; a weak D match, TRBD1 (5 bases). Trimming took off 7 bases at V and 2 bases at J, with 9 bases between the two ends. Germline V gene sequence: CDR1 MNHEY, CDR2 SVGAGI. This CDR3 is 12 amino acids long.

The V call is TRBV28, the J call TRBJ1-3; 7 nucleotides match TRBD1. Germline V gene lookup returns CDR1 MDHEN and CDR2 SYDVKM. Trimming cost V 5 bases and J 0 bases; bases outside gene matches: 10. The CDR3 length is 17 residues. CDR3 sequence (DNA): TGTGCCAGCAGTAGGGACAGTAATTTATTCTCTGGAAACACCATATATTTT. Translating gives CASSRDSNLFSGNTIYF.

The chain links TRBV7-8 to TRBJ1-2, with 7 bases identical to TRBD1. Germline CDR1 is SGHVS and CDR2 is FQNEAQ. V shed 1 base, J shed 0 bases, and the junction held 2 bases outside the gene matches. This CDR3 has 15 amino acids. The DNA for the CDR3 is TGTGCCAGCAGCTTAGGAGGGACAGCTAACTATGGCTACACCTTC. Residues: CASSLGGTANYGYTF.

The chain employs TRBV28 and TRBJ2-7, with D perhaps TRBD1 (6 bases). V lost 5 bases and J lost 1, with 21 bases in between. Germline V gene sequence: CDR1 MDHEN, CDR2 SYDVKM. The CDR3 is made up of 17 amino acids. The CDR3 reads CASSPESRDTKSYEQYF. Written as DNA, the CDR3 is TGTGCCAGCAGTCCCGAGTCGAGGGACACCAAGTCCTACGAGCAGTACTTC.

The chain combines TRBV18 with TRBJ1-1; 8 bases are shared with TRBD1. Germline V gene sequence: CDR1 KGHSH, CDR2 LQKENI. V lost 4 bases to trimming and J lost 4 bases; unmatched junction nucleotides: 2. This CDR3 contains 13 residues. CDR3 in DNA: TGTGCCAGCTCACGGCAGGGGGCCACTGAAGCTTTCTTT. Translation: CASSRQGATEAFF.

The chain uses TRBV6-5 and TRBJ1-1; D is unclear. CDR1 is MNHEY and CDR2 is SVGAGI in the germline V gene. V lost 0 bases to trimming and J lost 1 base, with 6 bases between them. The CDR3 consists of 14 residues. The CDR3, as DNA: TGTGCCAGCAGTTACTCCGAGCAGAACACTGAAGCTTTCTTT. This gives the protein CASSYSEQNTEAFF.

V gene TRBV5-4 combines with J gene TRBJ1-1; no clear D. Germline V gene data show CDR1 as SGHNT and CDR2 as YYREEE (reference sequence). CDR3 length: 12 residues. V dropped 0 bases and J dropped 4 bases, with 4 bases sitting between them. The CDR3 DNA sequence: TGTGCCAGCAGCTTGGATCGCACTGAAGCTTTCTTT. This sequence encodes CASSLDRTEAFF. Full variable domain (rest looked up from reference TRBV5-4 and TRBJ1-1): ETGVTQSPTHLIKTRGQQVTLRCSSQSGHNTVSWYQQALGQGPQFIFQYYREEENGRGNFPPRFSGLQFPNYSSELNVNALELDDSALYLCASSLDRTEAFFGQGTRLTVV.